Listed below are T cell receptor beta chains from one sample, sequenced in a study of blood T cell repertoires in COVID-19. Sequencing was performed with immunoSEQ multiplex PCR; in TCRdb, only in-frame clones are kept and a portion is missing. The table shows over 150,000 clones, with 85% to 90% occurring only once. Sequenced: peripheral blood. The receptors derive from a man aged 45-65 years with active or convalescent COVID-19. Both conserved end residues are part of each CDR3. Fields, in order: J gene, clone size, V gene, D gene, CDR3 DNA, CDR3 protein. D genes are given only for firm matches. The size of a clone is reported for some rows only, either as once, few or many, or as a class for expanded clones.

J: TRBJ2-7; size: NA; V: TRBV14; D: NA; DNA: TGTGCCAGCAGCCCGCCGGGTGGCTCAAGAGCAACCTACGAGCAGTACTTC; CDR3: CASSPPGGSRATYEQYF
J: TRBJ1-5; size: NA; V: TRBV6-4; D: NA; DNA: TGTGCCAGCAACTCGGGGAGCAATAGCAATCAGCCCCAGCATTTT; CDR3: CASNSGSNSNQPQHF
J: TRBJ1-5; size: few; V: TRBV28; D: NA; DNA: TGTGCCAGCAGGGCAGAGGCCAATCAGCCCCAGCATTTT; CDR3: CASRAEANQPQHF
J: TRBJ2-7; size: NA; V: TRBV7-2; D: TRBD1; DNA: TGTGCCAGCAGCTCCGTTGGGACAGGGGGGCTTGAGCAGTACTTC; CDR3: CASSSVGTGGLEQYF
J: TRBJ2-2; size: NA; V: TRBV6-2/TRBV6-3; D: TRBD2; DNA: TGTGCCAGCAGTTACATACTAGCGGGCACCGGGGAGCTGTTTTTT; CDR3: CASSYILAGTGELFF
J: TRBJ2-5; size: NA; V: TRBV6-2/TRBV6-3; D: NA; DNA: TGTGCCAGCAGTTATCAGGGTTCGGAAGAGACCCAGTACTTC; CDR3: CASSYQGSEETQYF
J: TRBJ2-7; size: NA; V: TRBV11-3; D: NA; DNA: TGTGCCAGCACCCCTCAAGCGGAAACCTACGAGCAGTACTTC; CDR3: CASTPQAETYEQYF
J: TRBJ2-2; size: NA; V: TRBV27; D: TRBD1; DNA: TGTGCCAGCAGGCCCACAGGGGCCACCGGGGAGCTGTTTTTT; CDR3: CASRPTGATGELFF
J: TRBJ2-2; size: NA; V: TRBV5-1; D: TRBD1; DNA: TGCGCCAGCAGCAGAGCAGGGGGATCGAACACCGGGGAGCTGTTTTTT; CDR3: CASSRAGGSNTGELFF
J: TRBJ2-5; size: once; V: TRBV9; D: TRBD2; DNA: TGTGCCAGCAGCGTAACTAGCGGGGGTAGAGGAGAGACCCAGTACTTC; CDR3: CASSVTSGGRGETQYF
J: TRBJ1-6; size: NA; V: TRBV5-1; D: NA; DNA: TGCGCCAGCAGCTCATGGCAGGATAATTCACCCCTCCACTTT; CDR3: CASSSWQDNSPLHF